This T cell receptor beta chain is drawn from a study of HIV-infected patients and healthy controls. No cell fractionation was done, so the repertoire covers all unsorted peripheral blood T cells. This clonotype is judged medium-sized. Reverse transcription used approximately 500 ng RNA and constant-region primers for alpha and beta. Separate chain-specific third strand synthesis with multiplexing indices produced the alpha and beta libraries. TCRdb reprocessed the 5' RACE reads via MiXCR and lists one record per CDR3 protein. The repertoire holds some 20,000 distinct CDR3 sequences, 12% seen once, with 8.5% to 14% in the top ten. The sample taken for sequencing was blood. The sequence derives from an adult in good health.

The CDR3 sequence is CASSIDGGGATDTQYF. The CDR3 DNA reads TGCGCCAGCAGCATAGATGGAGGGGGGGCAACAGATACGCAGTATTTT. This rearrangement joins TRBV5-1 to TRBJ2-3, with a weak D call TRBD2 (7 bases). V lost 4 bases, J lost 3 bases, and 18 bases lay in between. Germline loops: CDR1 SGHRS, CDR2 YFSETQ. The CDR3 covers 16 residues. Drawing the rest from reference TRBV5-1 and TRBJ2-3, the complete variable domain is KAGVTQTPRYLIKTRGQQVTLSCSPISGHRSVSWYQQTPGQGLQFLFEYFSETQRNKGNFPGRFSGRQFSNSRSEMNVSTLELGDSALYLCASSIDGGGATDTQYFGPGTRLTVL.